These 24 T cell receptor beta chains came from one sample sequenced in a study of regulatory T cells in long-lasting Graves disease. HTBI primers from iRepertoire and Arm-PCR of CDR3 regions yielded the TCR beta libraries. TCRdb passed the multiplex PCR reads through MiXCR, listing each CDR3 protein once. This table holds 310,000 or so distinct CDR3 sequences, less than 20% found once. Time point described: persistent/refractory GD, antithyroid drugs over 5 years with positive TRAb. PBMC-derived RNA was used for the TCR library. Sequenced material: peripheral blood mononuclear cells (PBMCs), taken when the disease was refractory, from a patient treated with antithyroid drugs. The receptors stem from a female donor with Graves disease.

The chain couples TRBV24-1 to TRBJ2-2; no reliable D call. The CDR3 has 12 amino acids. Trimming removed 7 bases from V and 2 bases from J, with 4 bases in between. Germline assignment: CDR1 KGHDR and CDR2 SFDVKD. CDR3 protein: CATSHNTGELFF. The CDR3 DNA follows: TGTGCCACCAGCCATAACACCGGGGAGCTGTTTTTT.

The chain couples TRBV7-9 to TRBJ2-7; 7 positions agree with TRBD2. This CDR3 spans 15 amino acids. The V gene's germline CDR1 is SEHNR and CDR2 FQNEAQ (reference sequence). V was clipped by 5 bases and J by 3 bases; unmatched bases: 10. CDR3 region: CASSDPREANYEQYF. The CDR3 DNA sequence: TGTGCCAGCAGCGACCCCCGGGAGGCCAACTACGAGCAGTACTTC.

In its sample, this clonotype was seen many times. The chain recombines TRBV2 with TRBJ2-7, with D perhaps matching TRBD1 (5 bases). V lost 4 bases and J lost 3, with 10 bases in between. Germline loops: CDR1 SNHLY, CDR2 FYNNEI. The CDR3 consists of 13 residues. The CDR3 DNA reads TGTGCCAGCAGTGTGGGCAGGGACTACGAGCAGTACTTC. Its protein is CASSVGRDYEQYF.

Note on this clonotype: One end of the junction fails to match germline, which may point to a read error. The chain couples TRBV7-9 to TRBJ1-2; no firm D call. The CDR3 runs to 10 residues. Germline V lookup: CDR1 SEHNR, CDR2 FQNEAQ (reference sequence). In nucleotides, the CDR3 is TGTGCCAGCAGTAACGATGGCTACACCTTC. This sequence encodes CASSNDGYTF.

This clonotype was counted ten times or more. This chain connects TRBV6-1 to TRBJ2-7; D possibly uses TRBD1 or TRBD2 (5 bases each). CDR1 and CDR2 (germline): MNHNS, SASEGT. The CDR3 extends over 15 amino acids. Trimming cost V 6 bases and J 5 bases, with 20 bases left between them. CDR3 nucleotide sequence: TGTGCCAGCAGCCCCCGGGACCCCATATCTCACGAGCAGTACTTC. Translation gives CASSPRDPISHEQYF.

The V gene is TRBV6-2 or TRBV6-3, the J gene TRBJ2-2; weak D call: TRBD2 (6 bases). V lost 7 bases and J lost 1, with 19 bases in between. Germline CDR1 reads MNHEY; CDR2 reads SVGEGT. There are 17 residues in the CDR3. The DNA of the CDR3 is TGTGCCAGCATGGCGACTAGTCCAAAGCAGAACACCGGGGAGCTGTTTTTT. It codes for CASMATSPKQNTGELFF.

V gene TRBV19 combines with J gene TRBJ2-2; 7 nucleotides match TRBD1. This CDR3 has 14 amino acids. CDR1 is LNHDA, CDR2 SQIVND, per germline (reference sequence). The V gene end was trimmed by 7 bases and the J gene end by 6 bases; junction bases not matched to a gene: 8. Here the CDR3 DNA reads TGTGCCAGTAATAAGGGGGCAAAAGCCGGGGAGCTGTTTTTT. Amino acid sequence: CASNKGAKAGELFF. The full variable domain, rest sourced from reference TRBV19 and TRBJ2-2, is DGGITQSPKYLFRKEGQNVTLSCEQNLNHDAMYWYRQDPGQGLRLIYYSQIVNDFQKGDIAEGYSVSREKKESFPLTVTSAQKNPTAFYLCASNKGAKAGELFFGEGSRLTVL.

Notes on this clonotype: One junction end does not reproduce the germline sequence, and a read error may be involved. The chain couples TRBV9 to TRBJ2-2; 8 positions match TRBD2. This CDR3 spans 15 amino acids. CDR1 and CDR2 (germline): SGDLS, YYNGEE. CDR3: CASSSLSGNPGELFF. Here the CDR3 DNA reads TGTGCCAGCAGCTCTCTTAGCGGGAACCCCGGGGAGCTGTTTTTT.

This chain links TRBV14 with TRBJ1-3; 8 bases line up with TRBD1. This CDR3 spans 18 amino acids. CDR1 is SGHDN and CDR2 is FVKESK in the germline V gene. Trimming took 0 bases from V and 0 from J; bases not matched to a gene: 7. CDR3 in amino acids: CASSQETLGQGSGNTIYF. The CDR3 coding sequence is TGTGCCAGCAGCCAAGAGACTCTCGGACAGGGCTCTGGAAACACCATATATTTT.

A remark on this clonotype: A much larger clone differs from this one at a single base, so this may be a read error. The rearrangement uses TRBV28 and TRBJ2-5; D gene unclear. CDR1 and CDR2 from the germline V gene are MDHEN and SYDVKM. CDR3 size: 13 residues. The CDR3 region is CACSPPVLETQYF. The CDR3 nucleotides read TGTGCCTGCAGCCCGCCGGTTTTGGAGACCCAGTACTTC.

CDR3 residues: CASSLFRAGAHNEQFF. In DNA form, the CDR3 reads TGTGCCAGCAGTTTATTTAGGGCGGGAGCACACAATGAGCAGTTCTTC. The chain links TRBV28 to TRBJ2-1; TRBD2 aligns across 7 bases. CDR1 is MDHEN, CDR2 SYDVKM, per germline. The CDR3 spans 16 residues. V lost 1 base and J lost 5; bases outside the gene matches: 8.

This chain connects TRBV5-5 to TRBJ2-5, with 9 bases fitting TRBD1. After removal of 0 bases from V and 5 bases from J, the junction contained 8 bases not matched to a gene. Germline lookup yields CDR1 SGHKS and CDR2 YYEKEE (reference sequence). The CDR3 spans 16 residues. CDR3 sequence reads: CASSLVTGGQSETQYF. CDR3 DNA: TGTGCCAGCAGCTTGGTCACAGGGGGCCAATCTGAGACCCAGTACTTC.

This chain connects TRBV29-1 to TRBJ2-5; TRBD2 might be the D (6 bases). The CDR3 runs 14 residues. Germline loops: CDR1 SQVTM, CDR2 ANQGSEA. V was shortened by 4 bases and J by 7 bases, with 19 bases between the two germline ends. Written as DNA, the CDR3 is TGCAGCGTTGCCAAGGGAGGACCGGAAGTGACCCAGTACTTC. It is translated as CSVAKGGPEVTQYF.

This clonotype showed up just a few times. J is TRBJ1-1 and V is TRBV6-1; tentative D call: TRBD1 (6 bases). CDR1 and CDR2 from the germline V gene are MNHNS and SASEGT. V was pared by 7 bases and J by 0 bases, with 12 bases between. The CDR3 consists of 14 residues. CDR3 DNA sequence: TGTGCCAGCACCATGGGGACACTGAACACTGAAGCTTTCTTT. Translation: CASTMGTLNTEAFF.

In this sample, this clonotype turned up many times. The chain couples TRBV18 to TRBJ1-1; D might be TRBD1 (6 bases). V lost 5 bases, J lost 7 bases, and 14 bases lay in between. CDR3 length: 13 residues. Germline-derived CDR1 and CDR2 are KGHSH and LQKENI. Written as DNA, the CDR3 is TGTGCCAGCTCAGTAACAGGGCGGGGTGAAGCTTTCTTT. Amino acid sequence: CASSVTGRGEAFF.

This clonotype was recorded many times. The rearrangement joins TRBV7-8 to TRBJ2-7; 11 bases fit TRBD1. The ends lost 5 bases at V and 6 bases at J; junction bases unmatched: 3. The V gene's germline CDR1 is SGHVS and CDR2 FQNEAQ. The CDR3 runs 13 residues. DNA for the CDR3: TGTGCCAGCAGCCCGGACAGGGGGCGCGAGCAGTACTTC. Residues: CASSPDRGREQYF.

The chain links TRBV6-2 or TRBV6-3 to TRBJ1-1, with 11 bases matching TRBD1. The CDR3 contains 16 residues. V shed 4 bases and J 4 bases; nucleotides not matched to a gene: 8. Germline CDR1 and CDR2: MNHEY and SVGEGT. CDR3: CASSSWDRGVSTEAFF. CDR3 DNA sequence: TGTGCCAGCAGTTCATGGGACAGGGGGGTGAGCACTGAAGCTTTCTTT.

In this sample, this clonotype turned up many times. J is TRBJ2-7 and V is TRBV28; 7 positions agree with TRBD2. The CDR3 is 16 amino acids. Germline V lookup: CDR1 MDHEN, CDR2 SYDVKM. Unmatched junction bases numbered 17, after V lost 7 bases and J lost 5 bases. The CDR3 DNA follows: TGTGCCAGCAATGAGGTACCGGGGGGTTTTGGGAACGAGCAGTACTTC. Translated: CASNEVPGGFGNEQYF.

This clonotype showed up many times. This chain links TRBV28 with TRBJ1-1, with D uncertain. Germline V CDR1 and CDR2: MDHEN, SYDVKM. Trimming removed 4 bases from V and 0 bases from J, with 12 bases in between. There are 15 residues in the CDR3. CDR3 loop: CASSSLRPLNTEAFF. Here the CDR3 DNA reads TGTGCCAGCAGTTCACTCCGCCCCTTGAACACTGAAGCTTTCTTT.

This clonotype appeared many times. The chain is built from TRBV28 and TRBJ1-5; D is ambiguous. The germline V and J ends were trimmed by 8 bases and 0 bases, with 5 bases remaining between them. Germline CDR1 MDHEN, CDR2 SYDVKM. This CDR3 contains 12 residues. CDR3: CASQSSNQPQHF. Here the CDR3 DNA reads TGTGCCAGCCAATCTAGCAATCAGCCCCAGCATTTT.

This clonotype was seen ten or more times. The chain uses TRBV12-3 or TRBV12-4 and TRBJ1-1, with TRBD1 as a possible D gene (6 bases). V lost 5 bases and J lost 3, with 16 bases in between. The CDR3 contains 15 residues. CDR3 amino acids: CASSLSAQGDTEAFF. The CDR3 DNA follows: TGTGCCAGCAGTCTATCTGCACAGGGAGACACTGAAGCTTTCTTT.

As regards this clonotype: A clone one base away is much larger, so this may be a read error. The V gene is TRBV5-1, the J gene TRBJ2-2; 9 bases agree with TRBD1. Germline V lookup: CDR1 SGHRS, CDR2 YFSETQ. This CDR3 contains 15 residues. CDR3 sequence: CAGSPGQGKAGELFF. The CDR3 DNA reads as TGCGCCGGCAGCCCGGGACAGGGTAAAGCCGGGGAGCTGTTTTTT. The complete variable domain, with remaining parts taken from reference TRBV5-1 and TRBJ2-2, reads KAGVTQTPRYLIKTRGQQVTLSCSPISGHRSVSWYQQTPGQGLQFLFEYFSETQRNKGNFPGRFSGRQFSNSRSEMNVSTLELGDSALYLCAGSPGQGKAGELFFGEGSRLTVL.

This clonotype was counted a single time. V gene TRBV3-1 combines with J gene TRBJ1-5; no definite D call. Trimming took 0 bases from V and 0 from J, leaving 6 bases between them. The CDR3 extends over 15 amino acids. The germline CDR1 and CDR2 sequences are LGHDT and YNNKEL (reference sequence). The CDR3 loop is CASSQDAGSNQPQHF. In DNA, the CDR3 is TGTGCCAGCAGCCAAGATGCGGGTAGCAATCAGCCCCAGCATTTT.

This chain connects TRBV7-2 to TRBJ1-3; D is ambiguous. Germline V lookup: CDR1 SGHTA, CDR2 FQGNSA. V was trimmed by 2 bases and J by 1 base, leaving 12 bases between them. The CDR3 is 16 residues long. The CDR3 sequence is CASSLLAPDSGNTIYF. The CDR3 DNA follows: TGTGCCAGCAGCTTACTTGCTCCTGATTCTGGAAACACCATATATTTT.